This passage covers 14 T cell receptor beta chains from one sample sequenced in a study of OX40 agonist ivuxolimab in advanced cancers. The data were produced by immunoSEQ multiplex PCR, yet TCRdb's version contains in-frame clones alone and is incomplete. In the table there are some 120,000 clones, under 95% of which are singletons. Material: CD4+ or CD8+ T cells sorted from blood, obtained in a trial of the OX40 agonist ivuxolimab. Receptor source: an adult with an advanced solid tumor such as melanoma, head and neck, liver or kidney cancer.

The rearrangement uses TRBV5-1 and TRBJ2-4, with a tentative D call TRBD2 (6 bases). V lost 0 bases and J 9 bases, leaving 22 bases between the germline ends. The CDR3 totals 17 residues. Looked up from germline, CDR1 is SGHRS and CDR2 is YFSETQ. The CDR3: CASSLVPPAAEGGIQYF. The DNA of the CDR3 is TGCGCCAGCAGCTTGGTCCCGCCGGCGGCCGAGGGAGGCATTCAGTACTTC.

The rearrangement links TRBV19 to TRBJ1-2; no definite D call. Trimming took off 4 bases at V and 0 bases at J, with 9 bases between the two ends. The CDR3 covers 14 residues. Germline V lookup: CDR1 LNHDA, CDR2 SQIVND (reference sequence). CDR3 coding DNA: TGTGCCAGTAGTACGACGGCAGCTAACTATGGCTACACCTTC. It specifies CASSTTAANYGYTF.

The chain links TRBV7-3 to TRBJ2-7; D possibly uses TRBD1 or TRBD2 (5 bases each). Trimming cost V 2 bases and J 0 bases, with 8 bases left between them. This CDR3 is 14 amino acids long. The germline CDR1 and CDR2 sequences are SGHTA and FQGTGA. CDR3 DNA sequence: TGTGCCAGCAGCTTAGGGGACGGCTCCTACGAGCAGTACTTC. Protein: CASSLGDGSYEQYF.

The V and J genes are TRBV19 and TRBJ1-1; D is possibly TRBD1 (6 bases). The ends were cut back, 8 bases at V and 0 bases at J, with 10 bases in the middle. This CDR3 contains 13 residues. Per the germline V gene, CDR1 is LNHDA and CDR2 is SQIVND (reference sequence). The chain's CDR3 is CASSTGLNTEAFF. The DNA of the CDR3 is TGTGCCAGTTCTACAGGGTTGAACACTGAAGCTTTCTTT.

The chain employs TRBV11-3 and TRBJ1-4; D ambiguous. V was clipped by 1 base and J by 7 bases, with 4 bases between them. Per the germline V gene, CDR1 is SGHNT and CDR2 is YENEEA. CDR3 size: 12 residues. For the CDR3, the DNA is TGTGCCAGCAGCTTAGGTGGTGAAAAACTGTTTTTT. This codes for CASSLGGEKLFF.

The CDR3 sequence is CASSPKENSPLHF. The DNA for the CDR3 is TGCGCCAGCAGCCCAAAAGAAAATTCACCCCTCCACTTT. V usage is TRBV5-1 and J usage is TRBJ1-6, with no clear D. This CDR3 has 13 residues. V was shortened by 4 bases and J by 7 bases, with 9 bases between the two germline ends. Per germline, CDR1 SGHRS and CDR2 YFSETQ.

CDR3 DNA sequence: TGTGCCAGCAGCCCTGGGGCAGGCTTCGCTAACTATGGCTACACCTTC. It yields the protein CASSPGAGFANYGYTF. V usage is TRBV5-4 and J usage is TRBJ1-2; D might be TRBD1 (5 bases). CDR1 and CDR2 from the germline V gene are SGHNT and YYREEE (reference sequence). The ends were cut back, 4 bases at V and 0 bases at J, with 16 bases in the middle. The CDR3 is 16 residues long.

As to this clone: The junction differs from germline at one of its ends, possibly a read error. This sequence joins TRBV6-6 and TRBJ1-4; 8 bases line up with TRBD1. CDR1 and CDR2 (germline): MNHNY, SVGAGI (reference sequence). This CDR3 spans 13 amino acids. The CDR3 DNA sequence: TGTGCCGGCAGGGGGCCGGGTAATGAAAAACTGTTTTTT. Its protein product is CAGRGPGNEKLFF.

The chain couples TRBV6-5 to TRBJ2-2; no reliable D call. V was cut by 7 bases and J by 3 bases, with 9 bases left in between. Germline V lookup: CDR1 MNHEY, CDR2 SVGAGI. This CDR3 has 13 amino acids. CDR3 sequence reads: CASKGGHTGELFF. CDR3 coding DNA: TGTGCCAGCAAGGGTGGGCACACCGGGGAGCTGTTTTTT.

The chain is built from TRBV10-1 and TRBJ1-4; 7 bases map to TRBD1. CDR1 and CDR2 (germline): WNHNN, SYGVQD (reference sequence). V lost 5 bases and J lost 3; bases outside the gene matches: 3. This CDR3 comprises 14 residues. CDR3: CASSSGQSNEKLFF. The CDR3 nucleotides are TGCGCCAGCAGTTCGGGACAGTCTAATGAAAAACTGTTTTTT.

The chain employs TRBV5-1 and TRBJ1-2; possible D gene TRBD1, 5 bases. The germline V and J ends were trimmed by 0 bases and 4 bases, with 7 bases remaining between them. The germline CDR1 and CDR2 sequences are SGHRS and YFSETQ. The CDR3 runs to 13 residues. The CDR3 protein is CASSLGQSYGYTF. DNA for the CDR3: TGCGCCAGCAGCTTGGGACAGAGCTATGGCTACACCTTC.

The chain carries TRBV19 and TRBJ1-1; D perhaps matches TRBD1 (5 bases). CDR1 is LNHDA and CDR2 is SQIVND in the germline V gene (reference sequence). V gave up 3 bases and J gave up 1 base, with 6 bases separating them. The CDR3 has 13 amino acids. The CDR3 nucleotides are TGTGCCAGTAGTATCAGGGAGAACACTGAAGCTTTCTTT. As protein: CASSIRENTEAFF.

This chain uses TRBV19 with TRBJ2-2, with D hard to call. Trimming stripped 6 bases from V and 4 bases from J, with 12 bases between. Germline V CDR1 and CDR2: LNHDA, SQIVND (reference sequence). This CDR3 region has 14 residues. CDR3 in amino acids: CASRPGSGTGELFF. CDR3 nucleotide sequence: TGTGCCAGTAGGCCAGGTTCTGGCACCGGGGAGCTGTTTTTT.

V gene TRBV6-1 combines with J gene TRBJ1-3, with 11 nucleotides matching TRBD1. The CDR3 length is 19 residues. CDR1 is MNHNS, CDR2 SASEGT, per germline. J was trimmed by 5 bases and V by 3 bases; bases with no gene match: 15. The DNA of the CDR3 is TGTGCCAGCAGTGATAGGATAGGTGTGGGACAGGGGGATCGAAACACCATATATTTT. This sequence encodes CASSDRIGVGQGDRNTIYF.